These 30 T cell receptor beta chains share one sample of origin, sequenced in a study of naive and memory T cell subsets. An equimolar mix of two oligonucleotides served as the beta constant-region primer for TRBC1 and TRBC2. Nested alpha and beta constant-region primers with the SP2 primer drove four PCR rounds on ligated cDNA. Each CDR3 protein gets one entry after TCRdb re-called the UMI-ligation and nested PCR reads with MiXCR. Here the sample spans tens of thousands of distinct CDR3 sequences, approximately 17% being singletons. The sequencing sample was made of effector memory CD4+ T cells from blood. Subset of the sample: effector memory, CD45RA- CD27-. Source of these receptors: a human donor in good health.

The chain carries TRBV5-4 and TRBJ2-7; the match to TRBD1 covers 9 bases. CDR1 and CDR2 (germline): SGHNT, YYREEE (reference sequence). The CDR3 has 15 residues. V lost 1 base, J lost 2 bases, and 4 bases stayed unmatched. Here the CDR3 DNA reads TGTGCCAGCAGCTTGTGGGGGACAGGGACCTACGAGCAGTACTTC. As protein: CASSLWGTGTYEQYF.

This clonotype was detected ten times or more. V gene TRBV4-3 combines with J gene TRBJ1-1; D gene uncertain. The V and J ends lost 0 bases and 5 bases respectively, with 13 bases between them. Germline V gene data show CDR1 as LGHNA and CDR2 as YSLEER. This CDR3 is 15 amino acids long. In DNA, the CDR3 is TGCGCCAGCAGCCAAGATAGGATTGGAGGGACTGAAGCTTTCTTT. Amino acids: CASSQDRIGGTEAFF.

The sample holds a few counts of this clonotype. The chain couples TRBV18 to TRBJ2-7; 12 nucleotides agree with TRBD1. The CDR3 covers 15 residues. Trimming cost V 4 bases and J 6 bases; bases outside gene matches: 7. In germline, CDR1 is KGHSH, CDR2 LQKENI. The CDR3 DNA reads TGTGCCAGCTCACATTCCGGGACAGGGGGCGCCGAGCAGTACTTC. Protein: CASSHSGTGGAEQYF.

This chain uses TRBV3-1 with TRBJ2-2, with TRBD2 identical over 8 bases. V lost 1 base to trimming and J lost 2 bases; unmatched junction nucleotides: 6. Germline lookup yields CDR1 LGHDT and CDR2 YNNKEL (reference sequence). The CDR3 runs 17 residues. The CDR3 reads CASSQVLAGRNTGELFF. The DNA of the CDR3 is TGTGCCAGCAGCCAAGTATTAGCGGGAAGAAACACCGGGGAGCTGTTTTTT.

This clonotype occurred a few times. This rearrangement joins TRBV5-1 to TRBJ2-1; 13 bases line up with TRBD2. Germline V gene lookup returns CDR1 SGHRS and CDR2 YFSETQ. V lost 4 bases, J lost 1 base, and 8 bases stayed unmatched. The CDR3 runs 18 residues. CDR3 sequence reads: CASSQGLAGWLSYNEQFF. CDR3 coding DNA: TGCGCCAGCAGCCAGGGACTAGCGGGATGGTTGTCCTACAATGAGCAGTTCTTC. The whole variable domain, remainder taken from reference TRBV5-1 and TRBJ2-1, is KAGVTQTPRYLIKTRGQQVTLSCSPISGHRSVSWYQQTPGQGLQFLFEYFSETQRNKGNFPGRFSGRQFSNSRSEMNVSTLELGDSALYLCASSQGLAGWLSYNEQFFGPGTRLTVL.

As to this clonotype: Relative to the germline gene, one junction end is altered; a read error may explain this. The chain combines TRBV29-1 with TRBJ2-5; D is possibly TRBD1 or TRBD2 (5 bases each). This CDR3 comprises 14 residues. Germline-derived CDR1 and CDR2 are SQVTM and ANQGSEA. CDR3 residues: CGVEDGAGKETQYF. In DNA form, the CDR3 reads TGCGGCGTTGAAGACGGGGCAGGGAAAGAGACCCAGTACTTC.

The chain employs TRBV12-3 or TRBV12-4 and TRBJ1-2; TRBD1 agrees at 8 bases. CDR3 length equals 14 residues. V was pared by 7 bases and J by 7 bases, with 11 bases of the junction left unmatched. The CDR3 sequence is CASILAGGNAGYTF. The CDR3 DNA follows: TGTGCCAGCATTCTTGCAGGGGGCAATGCTGGCTACACCTTC.

CDR3 coding DNA: TGTGCCAGCAGCTTAGGAGGGAACGGCGCTGAAGCTTTCTTT. Amino acid sequence: CASSLGGNGAEAFF. The genes are TRBV7-9 and TRBJ1-1; no definite D call. The ends were cut back, 1 base at V and 6 bases at J, with 12 bases in the middle. Germline CDR1 is SEHNR and CDR2 is FQNEAQ (reference sequence). The CDR3 has 14 amino acids.

The rearrangement joins TRBV7-3 to TRBJ2-1; D remains unclear. The V gene lost 5 bases and the J gene lost 0 bases, with 11 bases spanning the gap. This CDR3 contains 15 residues. Germline assignment: CDR1 SGHTA and CDR2 FQGTGA. Here the CDR3 reads CASSIPGVSYNEQFF. DNA of the CDR3: TGTGCCAGCAGCATCCCAGGAGTCTCCTACAATGAGCAGTTCTTC.

This clonotype was detected only a few times. V gene TRBV6-5 combines with J gene TRBJ1-2; D gene uncertain. The CDR3 has 15 amino acids. Germline V lookup: CDR1 MNHEY, CDR2 SVGAGI. V shed 2 bases and J shed 4 bases, with 14 bases lying between them. CDR3 nucleotide sequence: TGTGCCAGCAGTTACACTACGGGATCCAGCTATGGCTACACCTTC. Translation: CASSYTTGSSYGYTF.

This clonotype has more than one count but fewer than ten. The chain is built from TRBV5-8 and TRBJ2-7; perhaps TRBD1 as D (6 bases). CDR3 size: 14 residues. Trimming removed 4 bases at V and 5 bases at J, with 16 bases between. Germline V gives CDR1 SGHTS, CDR2 YDEGEE. The CDR3 loop is CASSHPPGVDEQYF. DNA for the CDR3: TGTGCCAGCAGCCACCCCCCAGGGGTCGACGAGCAGTACTTC.

This clonotype was detected ten times or more. The rearrangement uses TRBV6-5 and TRBJ1-1; D remains unclear. This CDR3 is 15 amino acids long. The germline V gene encodes CDR1 MNHEY and CDR2 SVGAGI. V lost 2 bases, J lost 4 bases, and 14 bases lay in between. CDR3 protein: CASSYGLGMATEAFF. The CDR3 bases are TGTGCCAGCAGTTACGGGTTGGGGATGGCCACTGAAGCTTTCTTT.

The chain uses TRBV19 and TRBJ2-7; 8 positions match TRBD1. This CDR3 contains 16 residues. CDR1 and CDR2 from the germline V gene are LNHDA and SQIVND (reference sequence). The ends lost 4 bases at V and 0 bases at J; junction bases unmatched: 8. The CDR3 DNA is TGTGCCAGTAGTAGCTTCACAGGGGGAAGCTCCTACGAGCAGTACTTC. Translating it yields CASSSFTGGSSYEQYF. The whole variable domain, filled in from reference TRBV19 and TRBJ2-7, reads DGGITQSPKYLFRKEGQNVTLSCEQNLNHDAMYWYRQDPGQGLRLIYYSQIVNDFQKGDIAEGYSVSREKKESFPLTVTSAQKNPTAFYLCASSSFTGGSSYEQYFGPGTRLTVT.

This clonotype occurred a few times. The chain is built from TRBV20-1 and TRBJ1-1; 9 nucleotides line up with TRBD1. The germline CDR1 and CDR2 sequences are DFQATT and SNEGSKA (reference sequence). This CDR3 has 12 residues. V shed 3 bases and J 9 bases; nucleotides not matched to a gene: 5. The CDR3, as DNA: TGCAGTGCTAGTTCGGGGACAGGGAAAGCTTTCTTT. It yields the protein CSASSGTGKAFF.

This clonotype occurred a few times. V and J are TRBV19 and TRBJ1-1, with TRBD1 as a possible D gene (5 bases). The germline V gene encodes CDR1 LNHDA and CDR2 SQIVND (reference sequence). The V and J ends lost 6 bases and 1 base respectively, with 12 bases between them. The CDR3 extends over 14 amino acids. CDR3 nucleotide sequence: TGTGCCAGTAGCCGCGGGGCGTGGAACACTGAAGCTTTCTTT. It translates to CASSRGAWNTEAFF.

The V call is TRBV10-3, the J call TRBJ1-4, with 11 bases identical to TRBD1. The CDR3 is 14 amino acids. The germline V gene encodes CDR1 ENHRY and CDR2 SYGVKD. After removal of 10 bases from V and 2 bases from J, the junction contained 3 bases not matched to a gene. The CDR3 region has the DNA TGTGCCAGCGGGACAGGGGGGACTAATGAAAAACTGTTTTTT. Its translation is CASGTGGTNEKLFF.

A few counts support this clonotype. The rearrangement uses TRBV7-8 and TRBJ1-5; 9 positions agree with TRBD1. Trimming at V came to 1 base and at J to 0 bases, leaving 7 bases not matched to a gene. This CDR3 region has 18 residues. The V gene's germline CDR1 is SGHVS and CDR2 FQNEAQ. The chain's CDR3 is CASSLVVGTGISNQPQHF. CDR3 DNA sequence: TGTGCCAGCAGCTTAGTAGTAGGGACAGGGATTAGCAATCAGCCCCAGCATTTT.

This clonotype was recorded at least ten times. V and J are TRBV28 and TRBJ2-5; 7 nucleotides line up with TRBD2. Germline values: CDR1 MDHEN, CDR2 SYDVKM. The CDR3 runs to 17 residues. V lost 5 bases and J lost 4; bases outside the gene matches: 16. CDR3 DNA: TGTGCCAGCAGTACCGGGGTAGCGGGTAACTCGGGAGAGACCCAGTACTTC. Translation: CASSTGVAGNSGETQYF.

This clonotype qualifies as medium-sized. The chain employs TRBV7-2 and TRBJ2-3, with 7 positions matching TRBD2. The germline gives CDR1 SGHTA, CDR2 FQGNSA. With 5 bases clipped from V and 2 bases from J, the junction kept 19 bases outside the gene matches. The CDR3 is 19 residues long. CDR3 in DNA: TGTGCCAGCAGCGTATCCGGGACTACCCTATCCGGCACCACAGATACGCAGTATTTT. Translation: CASSVSGTTLSGTTDTQYF.

In its sample, this clonotype was seen many times. This rearrangement joins TRBV12-3 or TRBV12-4 to TRBJ1-2, with D tentatively TRBD1 (5 bases). V dropped 0 bases and J dropped 7 bases, with 12 bases sitting between them. This CDR3 spans 14 amino acids. CDR3 in amino acids: CASSLAQGDRGYTF. CDR3 coding DNA: TGTGCCAGCAGTTTAGCCCAGGGAGATCGTGGCTACACCTTC.

The rearrangement joins TRBV28 to TRBJ1-6, with TRBD1 identical over 9 bases. The CDR3 extends over 17 amino acids. Germline assignment: CDR1 MDHEN and CDR2 SYDVKM. J lost 1 base, V lost 7 bases, and 8 bases had no gene match. CDR3 sequence (DNA): TGTGCCAGCACCTTCTCCGGGACAGGGTCCTATAATTCACCCCTCCACTTT. This translates into CASTFSGTGSYNSPLHF.

The rearrangement uses TRBV28 and TRBJ2-1; TRBD1 aligns across 8 bases. This CDR3 has 15 residues. Trimming at V came to 6 bases and at J to 4 bases, leaving 8 bases not matched to a gene. Germline loops: CDR1 MDHEN, CDR2 SYDVKM. This chain's CDR3 is CASSHSGTGYNEQFF. CDR3 sequence (DNA): TGTGCCAGCAGCCATTCCGGGACAGGTTACAATGAGCAGTTCTTC.

The CDR3 DNA sequence: TGTGCCAGCAGTGATTCGGCAGGGGCCAACGTCCTGACTTTC. This encodes CASSDSAGANVLTF. The chain couples TRBV6-1 to TRBJ2-6; D is ambiguous. In germline, CDR1 is MNHNS, CDR2 SASEGT. V lost 3 bases, J lost 4 bases, and 7 bases lay in between. The CDR3 loop spans 14 amino acids.

This clonotype was observed a few times. CDR3 sequence: CASSTGVGNSPLHF. The CDR3 region has the DNA TGTGCCAGCAGCACAGGGGTAGGGAATTCACCCCTCCACTTT. The chain joins TRBV3-1 to TRBJ1-6; 7 bases agree with TRBD1. The ends lost 5 bases at V and 7 bases at J; junction bases unmatched: 5. The germline gives CDR1 LGHDT, CDR2 YNNKEL (reference sequence). The CDR3 runs 14 residues.

The table lists this clonotype with a few counts. The chain recombines TRBV29-1 with TRBJ1-2; possibly TRBD1 for D (5 bases). Germline V gene sequence: CDR1 SQVTM, CDR2 ANQGSEA. This CDR3 region has 12 residues. V lost 0 bases and J 7 bases, leaving 9 bases between the germline ends. CDR3 sequence (DNA): TGCAGCGTTGAAGAGGGGGGTGGTGGCTACACCTTC. Its protein product is CSVEEGGGGYTF.

The rearrangement uses TRBV3-1 and TRBJ2-1; D not certain. The CDR3 length is 11 residues. Trimming took off 3 bases at V and 7 bases at J, with 4 bases between the two ends. The germline V gene encodes CDR1 LGHDT and CDR2 YNNKEL (reference sequence). The CDR3 DNA reads as TGTGCCAGCAGCCAGATGAATGAGCAGTTCTTC. It specifies CASSQMNEQFF.

This clonotype was counted only a few times. The CDR3 is CASTLSGGTNVLTF. In nucleotides, the CDR3 is TGTGCCAGCACCCTTTCAGGGGGGACCAACGTCCTGACTTTC. This chain joins TRBV27 and TRBJ2-6; D may be TRBD1 (7 bases). The CDR3 runs 14 residues. Looked up from germline, CDR1 is MNHEY and CDR2 is SMNVEV (reference sequence). V lost 7 bases and J lost 8, with 15 bases in between.

This clonotype has at least ten counts. The chain employs TRBV9 and TRBJ1-2; 9 bases line up with TRBD1. The germline CDR1 and CDR2 sequences are SGDLS and YYNGEE. The ends lost 4 bases at V and 8 bases at J; junction bases unmatched: 12. The CDR3 sequence is 15 residues long. CDR3 coding DNA: TGTGCCAGCAGCCCGGACGCCGGGACAGGGATAGGCTACACCTTC. Translating gives CASSPDAGTGIGYTF.

The count of this clonotype is one. The rearrangement joins TRBV3-1 to TRBJ2-4; D gene uncertain. Trimming shortened V by 1 base and J by 1 base, and 5 bases separated the two germline ends. The germline V gene has CDR1 LGHDT and CDR2 YNNKEL (reference sequence). The CDR3 extends over 14 amino acids. The CDR3 nucleotides read TGTGCCAGCAGCCAAGGAGACGCCAAAAACATTCAGTACTTC. This gives the protein CASSQGDAKNIQYF. The complete variable domain, with remaining parts taken from reference TRBV3-1 and TRBJ2-4, reads DTAVSQTPKYLVTQMGNDKSIKCEQNLGHDTMYWYKQDSKKFLKIMFSYNNKELIINETVPNRFSPKSPDKAHLNLHINSLELGDSAVYFCASSQGDAKNIQYFGAGTRLSVL.

The V and J genes are TRBV9 and TRBJ2-7; no clear D gene. Between the trimmed V and J ends, which lost 0 bases and 7 bases, there was a span of 11 bases. The CDR3 runs 13 residues. Germline V CDR1 and CDR2: SGDLS, YYNGEE. The CDR3, as DNA: TGTGCCAGCAGCGTAGCTGGGCTAGGGGAGCAGTACTTC. It encodes CASSVAGLGEQYF.